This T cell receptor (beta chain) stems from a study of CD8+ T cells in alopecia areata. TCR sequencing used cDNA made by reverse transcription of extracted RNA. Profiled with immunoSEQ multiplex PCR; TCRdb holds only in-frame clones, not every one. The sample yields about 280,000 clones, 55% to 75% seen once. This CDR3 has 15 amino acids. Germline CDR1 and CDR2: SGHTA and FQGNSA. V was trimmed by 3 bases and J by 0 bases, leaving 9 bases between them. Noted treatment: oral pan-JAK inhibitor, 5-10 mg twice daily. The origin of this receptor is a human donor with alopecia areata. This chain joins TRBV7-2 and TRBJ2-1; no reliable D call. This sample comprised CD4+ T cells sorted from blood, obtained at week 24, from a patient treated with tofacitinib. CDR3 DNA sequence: TGTGCCAGCAGCTTCGCGGTGAGCTCCTACAATGAGCAGTTCTTC. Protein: CASSFAVSSYNEQFF.